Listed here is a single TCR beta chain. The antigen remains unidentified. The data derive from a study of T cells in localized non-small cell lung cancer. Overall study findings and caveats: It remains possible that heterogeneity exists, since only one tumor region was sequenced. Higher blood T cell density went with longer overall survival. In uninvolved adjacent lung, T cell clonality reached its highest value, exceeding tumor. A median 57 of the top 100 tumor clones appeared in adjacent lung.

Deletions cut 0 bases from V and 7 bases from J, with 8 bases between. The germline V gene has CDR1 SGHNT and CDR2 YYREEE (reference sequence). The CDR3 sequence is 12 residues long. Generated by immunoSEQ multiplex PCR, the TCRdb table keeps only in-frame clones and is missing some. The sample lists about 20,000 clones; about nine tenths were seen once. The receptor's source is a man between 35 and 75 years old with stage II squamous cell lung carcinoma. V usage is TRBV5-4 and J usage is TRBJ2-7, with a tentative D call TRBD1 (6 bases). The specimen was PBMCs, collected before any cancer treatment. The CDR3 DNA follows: TGTGCCAGCAGCTTGGCGGGGACAGAGCAGTACTTC. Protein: CASSLAGTEQYF.